The 13 T cell receptor beta chains reported below all come from one sample, sequenced in a study of blood T cell repertoires in COVID-19. Here immunoSEQ multiplex PCR was the method, and the copy in TCRdb shows in-frame clones only, minus some. The data hold about 81,000 clones, with around 86% observed a single time. The source material was peripheral blood. The origin of the receptors is a human donor in a cohort sampled during active COVID-19.

This clone has more than one count but fewer than ten. The sample contains more than one DNA sequence encoding this CDR3. The genes are TRBV7-7 and TRBJ2-1, with TRBD2 matching 8 bases. Germline CDR1 reads SSHAT; CDR2 reads FNYEAQ (reference sequence). With V trimmed by 1 base and J by 7 bases, 6 bases remained unmatched. The CDR3 length is 15 residues. The CDR3 DNA reads as TGTGCCAGCAGCTTAGACGGGGGGGCGTTTAATGAGCAGTTCTTC. It translates to CASSLDGGAFNEQFF. The variable domain in full, completed from reference TRBV7-7 and TRBJ2-1, reads GAGVSQSPRYKVTKRGQDVTLRCDPISSHATLYWYQQALGQGPEFLTYFNYEAQPDKSGLPSDRFSAERPEGSISTLTIQRTEQRDSAMYRCASSLDGGAFNEQFFGPGTRLTVL.

In this sample, this clone turned up once. The CDR3: CASSLMGTRQETQYF. The CDR3 region has the DNA TGTGCCAGCAGCTTGATGGGGACACGCCAAGAGACCCAGTACTTC. The V call is TRBV7-6, the J call TRBJ2-5, with D maybe TRBD1 (6 bases). The V gene's germline CDR1 is SGHVS and CDR2 FNYEAQ. V was cut by 3 bases and J by 1 base, with 12 bases left in between. The CDR3 covers 15 residues.

The CDR3 DNA reads TGTGCCAGCAGCCCGCAAGAGACCCAGTACTTC. Protein: CASSPQETQYF. This chain uses TRBV11-3 with TRBJ2-5; D call uncertain. The CDR3 covers 11 residues. The V gene lost 5 bases and the J gene lost 2 bases, with 3 bases spanning the gap. Germline CDR1 reads SGHNT; CDR2 reads YENEEA.

The gene calls are TRBV9 and TRBJ2-1; a possible D gene is TRBD1 (6 bases). V was cut by 0 bases and J by 9 bases, with 16 bases left in between. CDR1 is SGDLS, CDR2 YYNGEE, per germline. CDR3 length: 15 residues. DNA of the CDR3: TGTGCCAGCAGCGTAGTGGAGACAGGCCTCCCTGAGCAGTTCTTC. It translates to CASSVVETGLPEQFF. Full variable domain (rest looked up from reference TRBV9 and TRBJ2-1): DSGVTQTPKHLITATGQRVTLRCSPRSGDLSVYWYQQSLDQGLQFLIQYYNGEERAKGNILERFSAQQFPDLHSELNLSSLELGDSALYFCASSVVETGLPEQFFGPGTRLTVL.

The chain is built from TRBV30 and TRBJ2-7; D unresolved. CDR1 GTSNPN and CDR2 SVGIG come from the germline V gene (reference sequence). V shed 2 bases and J shed 3 bases, with 5 bases lying between them. The CDR3 runs 11 residues. The CDR3 spells CAWSSYYEQYF. CDR3 nucleotides: TGTGCCTGGAGTTCCTACTACGAGCAGTACTTC. Full variable domain (remainder filled in from reference TRBV30 and TRBJ2-7): SQTIHQWPATLVQPVGSPLSLECTVEGTSNPNLYWYRQAAGRGLQLLFYSVGIGQISSEVPQNLSASRPQDRQFILSSKKLLLSDSGFYLCAWSSYYEQYFGPGTRLTVT.

This chain links TRBV7-3 with TRBJ2-1; 10 bases agree with TRBD2. The J segment lost 8 bases and the V segment lost 5 bases, leaving 21 bases of the junction unmatched. CDR1 is SGHTA and CDR2 is FQGTGA in the germline V gene. The CDR3 is 19 residues long. The CDR3: CASSPRPFLAGEGFHEQFF. Here the CDR3 DNA reads TGTGCCAGCAGCCCCCGCCCTTTCCTAGCGGGAGAAGGGTTCCATGAGCAGTTCTTC.

The chain combines TRBV5-4 with TRBJ2-1, with a possible D match to TRBD2 (5 bases). The CDR3 is 14 amino acids. Germline V lookup: CDR1 SGHNT, CDR2 YYREEE (reference sequence). V was shortened by 4 bases and J by 5 bases, with 13 bases between the two germline ends. CDR3 in amino acids: CASSLGRGNNEQFF. The CDR3 bases are TGTGCCAGCAGCCTGGGCCGGGGTAACAATGAGCAGTTCTTC.

J is TRBJ2-3 and V is TRBV11-3; 8 nucleotides align to TRBD2. The CDR3 has 16 amino acids. CDR1 and CDR2 from the germline V gene are SGHNT and YENEEA. Trimming took 1 base from V and 2 from J; bases not matched to a gene: 5. The CDR3 here is CASSLGGTRHTDTQYF. The DNA for the CDR3 is TGTGCCAGCAGCTTAGGGGGGACTAGGCACACAGATACGCAGTATTTT.

The rearrangement uses TRBV6-5 and TRBJ1-2; TRBD1 agrees at 7 bases. The CDR3 spans 14 residues. The trim removed 1 base at V and 8 bases at J, leaving 7 bases unmatched. In germline, CDR1 is MNHEY, CDR2 SVGAGI. Written as DNA, the CDR3 is TGTGCCAGCAGTTACTTCGACAGGGAGCAGGGCTACACCTTC. This codes for CASSYFDREQGYTF.

The chain carries TRBV7-2 and TRBJ2-5; 12 bases are shared with TRBD2. CDR3 size: 16 residues. Germline lookup yields CDR1 SGHTA and CDR2 FQGNSA. The J segment lost 7 bases and the V segment lost 6 bases, leaving 12 bases of the junction unmatched. This chain's CDR3 is CASSSSTSGGMGTQYF. The CDR3, as DNA: TGTGCCAGCAGTTCTAGCACTAGCGGGGGGATGGGGACCCAGTACTTC. Full variable domain (missing parts from reference TRBV7-2 and TRBJ2-5): GAGVSQSPSNKVTEKGKDVELRCDPISGHTALYWYRQSLGQGLEFLIYFQGNSAPDKSGLPSDRFSAERTGGSVSTLTIQRTQQEDSAVYLCASSSSTSGGMGTQYFGPGTRLLVL.

This chain uses TRBV12-3 or TRBV12-4 with TRBJ1-4; D remains unclear. This CDR3 spans 11 amino acids. The ends were cut back, 6 bases at V and 6 bases at J, with 5 bases in the middle. CDR3 bases: TGTGCCAGCAGCCAGGATGAAAAACTGTTTTTT. Translating gives CASSQDEKLFF.

The CDR3 DNA sequence: TGTGCCAGCAGCTTACGGGACAGGGATTTAGGCACTGAAGCTTTCTTT. Encoded protein: CASSLRDRDLGTEAFF. The chain couples TRBV7-8 to TRBJ1-1, with 9 bases that match TRBD1. Trimming took 2 bases from V and 4 from J; bases not matched to a gene: 8. This CDR3 comprises 16 residues. The germline gives CDR1 SGHVS, CDR2 FQNEAQ.

The V call is TRBV7-8, the J call TRBJ1-4; maybe TRBD1 (6 bases). From germline, CDR1 is SGHVS and CDR2 FQNEAQ. V lost 2 bases to trimming and J lost 2 bases, with 6 bases between them. The CDR3 totals 14 residues. CDR3 DNA sequence: TGTGCCAGCAGCTTACAGGGGACTAATGAAAAACTGTTTTTT. Its translation: CASSLQGTNEKLFF.